One and the same sample provided the 29 T cell receptor beta chains below, sequenced in a study of blood T cell repertoires in COVID-19. The table came from immunoSEQ multiplex PCR; TCRdb's copy has only in-frame clones and leaves some out. Here the sample spans approximately 180,000 clones, nearly 90% being singletons. The sample consisted of PBMCs or T cells enriched from blood (not recorded which). The receptors derive from a woman aged 40 to 50 with acute COVID-19.

The CDR3 nucleotides are TGTGCCAGCAGTGAAGGAGGGTGGAACACTGAAGCTTTCTTT. Amino acid sequence: CASSEGGWNTEAFF. The chain combines TRBV6-1 with TRBJ1-1; the D is unclear. V lost 1 base and J 1 base, leaving 7 bases between the germline ends. The germline CDR1 and CDR2 sequences are MNHNS and SASEGT. There are 14 residues in the CDR3.

The chain joins TRBV5-1 to TRBJ2-3; TRBD2 aligns across 7 bases. The V gene's germline CDR1 is SGHRS and CDR2 YFSETQ. The CDR3 spans 16 residues. V shed 0 bases and J 3 bases; nucleotides not matched to a gene: 7. CDR3 nucleotide sequence: TGCGCCAGCAGCTTGGATGGCGGAGCGGGGACAGATACGCAGTATTTT. Amino acid sequence: CASSLDGGAGTDTQYF.

The V and J genes are TRBV15 and TRBJ1-2, with 7 bases lining up with TRBD1. V shed 5 bases, J shed 10 bases, and the junction held 13 bases outside the gene matches. CDR1 is LNHNV and CDR2 is YYDKDF in the germline V gene (reference sequence). This CDR3 is 14 amino acids long. The CDR3 nucleotides are TGTGCCACCAGCTTACAGGGGAAGAGAATGGACTACACCTTC. Its protein is CATSLQGKRMDYTF.

J is TRBJ2-7 and V is TRBV29-1; 10 nucleotides align to TRBD1. CDR1 SQVTM and CDR2 ANQGSEA come from the germline V gene. V was pared by 5 bases and J by 4 bases, with 2 bases of the junction left unmatched. The CDR3 is made up of 12 amino acids. In nucleotides, the CDR3 is TGCAGCGTTTGGGACAGGGGTTACGAGCAGTACTTC. This translates into CSVWDRGYEQYF.

The genes are TRBV6-5 and TRBJ1-5; no firm D call. The CDR3 consists of 14 residues. Trimming stripped 6 bases from V and 2 bases from J, with 11 bases between. CDR1 is MNHEY and CDR2 is SVGAGI in the germline V gene. The CDR3 DNA reads TGTGCCAGCAGCCGTGGCGGGGGCAATCAGCCCCAGCATTTT. This sequence encodes CASSRGGGNQPQHF.

Here the CDR3 reads CASSVGSGGGTYEQYF. Here the CDR3 DNA reads TGTGCCAGCAGCGTAGGAAGCGGGGGGGGAACTTACGAGCAGTACTTC. The chain recombines TRBV9 with TRBJ2-7, with TRBD2 identical over 10 bases. CDR3 size: 16 residues. Germline CDR1 reads SGDLS; CDR2 reads YYNGEE. The V segment lost 0 bases and the J segment 4 bases; nucleotides outside the gene matches: 7.

This clone was seen just once. V and J are TRBV7-3 and TRBJ1-6, with D possibly being TRBD1 (6 bases). V was pared by 4 bases and J by 12 bases, with 16 bases between. The germline V gene has CDR1 SGHTA and CDR2 FQGTGA. CDR3 length: 14 residues. The CDR3 here is CASSSGQGRGPLHF. The CDR3 nucleotides are TGTGCCAGCAGCTCGGGACAAGGACGTGGACCCCTCCACTTT.

The chain has TRBV5-1 and TRBJ1-3, with D perhaps matching TRBD1 (6 bases). The germline CDR1 and CDR2 sequences are SGHRS and YFSETQ. There are 15 residues in the CDR3. Trimming shortened V by 4 bases and J by 0 bases, and 11 bases separated the two germline ends. CDR3 residues: CASSPDSNSGNTIYF. The CDR3 DNA reads TGCGCCAGCAGCCCGGACAGTAACTCTGGAAACACCATATATTTT.

This chain joins TRBV6-5 and TRBJ2-7; D is perhaps TRBD2 (6 bases). Trimming took 0 bases from V and 5 from J, leaving 14 bases between them. Germline V CDR1 and CDR2: MNHEY, SVGAGI. CDR3 length equals 15 residues. The CDR3 DNA reads TGTGCCAGCAGTTACTCGAGGAGGGGAATCGACGAGCAGTACTTC. Translating it yields CASSYSRRGIDEQYF.

The chain carries TRBV19 and TRBJ2-5; TRBD2 agrees at 7 bases. This CDR3 is built from 14 residues. With V trimmed by 5 bases and J by 3 bases, 6 bases remained unmatched. Germline CDR1 LNHDA, CDR2 SQIVND (reference sequence). For the CDR3, the DNA is TGTGCCAGTAGTCCCCGGGGAGGGGAAGAGACCCAGTACTTC. Encoded protein: CASSPRGGEETQYF.

In this sample, this clone turned up a few times. This sequence joins TRBV4-2 and TRBJ2-1, with 12 bases lining up with TRBD2. Trimming cost V 2 bases and J 4 bases; bases outside gene matches: 0. Germline loops: CDR1 LGHNA, CDR2 YNFKEQ. CDR3 length: 15 amino acids. The CDR3 spells CASSQTSGRYNEQFF. CDR3 in DNA: TGTGCCAGCAGCCAAACTAGCGGGAGGTACAATGAGCAGTTCTTC.

For the CDR3, the DNA is TGTGCCAGCAGTGATAGGGGCTTCCAAGAGACCCAGTACTTC. Translating gives CASSDRGFQETQYF. The chain carries TRBV6-1 and TRBJ2-5, with TRBD1 as a possible D gene (5 bases). Trimming stripped 3 bases from V and 1 base from J, with 9 bases between. CDR1 is MNHNS and CDR2 is SASEGT in the germline V gene. The CDR3 totals 14 residues.

This chain joins TRBV12-3 or TRBV12-4 and TRBJ1-2; 11 positions agree with TRBD1. This CDR3 contains 13 residues. V was pared by 5 bases and J by 7 bases, with 3 bases of the junction left unmatched. The CDR3 sequence: CASSIGTGGGYTF. The CDR3, as DNA: TGTGCCAGCAGTATCGGGACAGGGGGTGGCTACACCTTC.

The rearrangement links TRBV6-5 to TRBJ2-7; TRBD2 matches 7 bases. Germline CDR1 reads MNHEY; CDR2 reads SVGAGI. With V trimmed by 4 bases and J by 2 bases, 11 bases remained unmatched. The CDR3 totals 16 residues. The CDR3 DNA reads as TGTGCCAGCAGTTCCCCCATGGGCGGGGGAGCCTACGAGCAGTACTTC. Translating gives CASSSPMGGGAYEQYF.

The chain employs TRBV30 and TRBJ1-1; 7 bases are shared with TRBD1. Unmatched junction bases numbered 8, after V lost 8 bases and J lost 2 bases. The CDR3 loop spans 13 amino acids. Germline V lookup: CDR1 GTSNPN, CDR2 SVGIG (reference sequence). The CDR3 sequence: CALGDRANTEAFF. In nucleotides, the CDR3 is TGTGCCCTCGGGGACAGAGCTAACACTGAAGCTTTCTTT.

The V call is TRBV30, the J call TRBJ2-3; 11 positions agree with TRBD2. The germline CDR1 and CDR2 sequences are GTSNPN and SVGIG (reference sequence). Trimming at V came to 2 bases and at J to 5 bases, leaving 12 bases not matched to a gene. The CDR3 totals 17 residues. CDR3 amino acids: CAWSLGASTSGRDTQYF. The CDR3 nucleotides are TGTGCCTGGAGTCTAGGAGCGAGTACTAGCGGGAGAGATACGCAGTATTTT. Drawing the rest from reference TRBV30 and TRBJ2-3, the complete variable domain is SQTIHQWPATLVQPVGSPLSLECTVEGTSNPNLYWYRQAAGRGLQLLFYSVGIGQISSEVPQNLSASRPQDRQFILSSKKLLLSDSGFYLCAWSLGASTSGRDTQYFGPGTRLTVL.

The genes are TRBV6-2 or TRBV6-3 and TRBJ1-3; the match to TRBD1 covers 11 bases. This CDR3 spans 16 amino acids. After removal of 4 bases from V and 3 bases from J, the junction contained 5 bases not matched to a gene. Germline CDR1 and CDR2: MNHEY and SVGEGT. The CDR3 loop reads CASSSGQGANGNTIYF. Written as DNA, the CDR3 is TGTGCCAGCAGTTCCGGACAGGGGGCAAATGGAAACACCATATATTTT.

The rearrangement uses TRBV10-2 and TRBJ2-3; D may be TRBD2 (6 bases). Trimming took 5 bases from V and 2 from J, leaving 11 bases between them. CDR3 size: 14 residues. CDR1 WSHSY and CDR2 SAAADI come from the germline V gene. The CDR3: CASSTGSLTDTQYF. In DNA, the CDR3 is TGCGCCAGCAGTACCGGGAGCCTCACAGATACGCAGTATTTT.

V is TRBV13 and J is TRBJ2-1, with 7 bases fitting TRBD2. This CDR3 is 13 amino acids long. The junction had 10 bases not matched to a gene; V was cut back by 2 bases and J by 15 bases. In germline, CDR1 is PRHDT, CDR2 FYEKMQ (reference sequence). For the CDR3, the DNA is TGTGCCAGCAGCTTAATCGGGGGAGGGCCGCCGTTCTTC. This encodes CASSLIGGGPPFF.

The V gene is TRBV7-8, the J gene TRBJ1-1; TRBD1 agrees at 9 bases. J lost 2 bases, V lost 4 bases, and 5 bases had no gene match. This CDR3 comprises 15 residues. CDR1 is SGHVS, CDR2 FQNEAQ, per germline. In DNA, the CDR3 is TGTGCCAGCAGCTACAGGACAGGGGACAACACTGAAGCTTTCTTT. Amino acids: CASSYRTGDNTEAFF.

This clone was seen only once. V gene TRBV29-1 combines with J gene TRBJ2-7; 10 bases are a match to TRBD2. V lost 6 bases and J lost 12; bases outside the gene matches: 20. CDR3 length equals 15 residues. Germline V gene sequence: CDR1 SQVTM, CDR2 ANQGSEA. This CDR3 is CSVTYPGTSASRMYF. DNA for the CDR3: TGCAGCGTCACTTATCCCGGGACTAGCGCTTCTCGGATGTACTTC.

This chain joins TRBV5-5 and TRBJ2-2; 9 positions match TRBD1. Germline V CDR1 and CDR2: SGHKS, YYEKEE (reference sequence). CDR3 length: 16 amino acids. The J segment lost 3 bases and the V segment lost 4 bases, leaving 7 bases of the junction unmatched. CDR3 nucleotide sequence: TGTGCCAGCAGCACCGGACAGGGGCCATACACCGGGGAGCTGTTTTTT. This codes for CASSTGQGPYTGELFF.

The rearrangement links TRBV7-9 to TRBJ1-4; D may be TRBD1 (5 bases). The V and J ends lost 1 base and 3 bases respectively, with 6 bases between them. Germline V gene lookup returns CDR1 SEHNR and CDR2 FQNEAQ (reference sequence). The CDR3 consists of 14 residues. This CDR3 reads CASSLEGSNEKLFF. The CDR3 DNA follows: TGTGCCAGCAGCTTAGAGGGGTCTAATGAAAAACTGTTTTTT. The whole variable domain, remainder taken from reference TRBV7-9 and TRBJ1-4, is DTGVSQNPRHKITKRGQNVTFRCDPISEHNRLYWYRQTLGQGPEFLTYFQNEAQLEKSRLLSDRFSAERPKGSFSTLEIQRTEQGDSAMYLCASSLEGSNEKLFFGSGTQLSVL.

As DNA, the CDR3 is TGTGCCAGTAGTATATCTGCGGGAGGGAAGAACGAGCAGTACTTC. Translated: CASSISAGGKNEQYF. This sequence joins TRBV19 and TRBJ2-7; 9 nucleotides line up with TRBD2. This CDR3 is built from 15 residues. V was pared by 2 bases and J by 5 bases, with 7 bases of the junction left unmatched. The germline CDR1 and CDR2 sequences are LNHDA and SQIVND (reference sequence).

The chain uses TRBV18 and TRBJ2-3, with TRBD2 matching 9 bases. This CDR3 contains 16 residues. Germline assignment: CDR1 KGHSH and CDR2 LQKENI. The J segment lost 2 bases and the V segment lost 8 bases, leaving 11 bases of the junction unmatched. CDR3 region: CASVRLAEPYTDTQYF. The CDR3 DNA reads TGTGCCAGCGTCCGACTAGCGGAGCCATACACAGATACGCAGTATTTT.

V usage is TRBV9 and J usage is TRBJ2-5; possible D gene TRBD2, 5 bases. The germline V and J ends were trimmed by 4 bases and 3 bases, with 13 bases remaining between them. CDR3 size: 14 residues. CDR1 is SGDLS, CDR2 YYNGEE, per germline. This CDR3 is CASSLVGREETQYF. The DNA of the CDR3 is TGTGCCAGCAGCCTAGTAGGGCGGGAAGAGACCCAGTACTTC.

The rearrangement links TRBV15 to TRBJ2-1; TRBD2 agrees at 8 bases. Per the germline V gene, CDR1 is LNHNV and CDR2 is YYDKDF (reference sequence). J was trimmed by 5 bases and V by 0 bases; bases with no gene match: 12. This CDR3 is 18 amino acids long. This CDR3 is CATSRDQGSGTSNNEQFF. The CDR3 DNA follows: TGTGCCACCAGCAGAGATCAAGGATCGGGGACTAGTAACAATGAGCAGTTCTTC.

The CDR3 sequence is CSVGNEPGWSYNEQFF. DNA for the CDR3: TGCAGCGTCGGGAACGAACCAGGTTGGTCCTACAATGAGCAGTTCTTC. V is TRBV29-1 and J is TRBJ2-1, with D possibly matching TRBD2 (5 bases). Trimming removed 6 bases at V and 1 base at J, with 19 bases between. This CDR3 spans 16 amino acids. Germline CDR1 and CDR2: SQVTM and ANQGSEA.

The chain uses TRBV9 and TRBJ1-3, with TRBD1 matching over 9 bases. V lost 4 bases and J lost 0; bases outside the gene matches: 8. The CDR3 spans 17 residues. Germline lookup yields CDR1 SGDLS and CDR2 YYNGEE. In nucleotides, the CDR3 is TGTGCCAGCAGCCCGGGGACAGGGATTCTCTCTGGAAACACCATATATTTT. It yields the protein CASSPGTGILSGNTIYF.